A single sample is the source of the 27 T cell receptor beta chains below, sequenced in a study of blood T cell repertoires in COVID-19. Only in-frame clones appear in the TCRdb table, and some are missing; sequencing was by immunoSEQ multiplex PCR. The table includes a few hundred thousand clones, 87% detected once. Sequencing was performed on PBMCs or T cells enriched from blood (not recorded which). All receptors come from a woman aged 40 to 50 who had recovered from COVID-19.

In this sample, this clone turned up a few times. The genes are TRBV7-3 and TRBJ2-1; 9 positions agree with TRBD2. Germline assignment: CDR1 SGHTA and CDR2 FQGTGA. The CDR3 sequence is 14 residues long. The V and J ends lost 5 bases and 7 bases, in that order; junction bases with no gene match: 6. CDR3 region: CASSHGGRGNEQFF. The CDR3 DNA reads TGTGCCAGCAGCCATGGCGGGAGGGGGAATGAGCAGTTCTTC.

V and J are TRBV25-1 and TRBJ2-5, with 10 positions matching TRBD1. Per germline, CDR1 MGHDK and CDR2 SYGVNS. The CDR3 spans 14 residues. Trimming cost V 8 bases and J 2 bases; bases outside gene matches: 5. DNA of the CDR3: TGTGCCAGCTACTCGGACAGGGGGCAAGAGACCCAGTACTTC. Translated, it gives CASYSDRGQETQYF.

On this clone: Distinct nucleotide sequences in the sample also encode this CDR3. V is TRBV19 and J is TRBJ1-4; no clear D gene. The CDR3 extends over 15 amino acids. With 6 bases removed from V and 0 bases from J, the gap between germline ends came to 11 bases. From germline, CDR1 is LNHDA and CDR2 SQIVND (reference sequence). The CDR3 DNA is TGTGCCAGTAGCCCAAGACGGGCAACTAATGAAAAACTGTTTTTT. It translates to CASSPRRATNEKLFF.

The chain has TRBV6-2 or TRBV6-3 and TRBJ2-7, with D possibly matching TRBD2 (5 bases). V shed 7 bases and J shed 1 base, with 17 bases lying between them. Germline V gives CDR1 MNHEY, CDR2 SVGEGT. The CDR3 runs to 15 residues. CDR3 bases: TGTGCCAGCACCCCCGGGGTGGGTTTTTCCTACGAGCAGTACTTC. Translated: CASTPGVGFSYEQYF.

The chain recombines TRBV6-2 or TRBV6-3 with TRBJ2-1, with a possible D match to TRBD1 (6 bases). This CDR3 has 14 residues. The germline V and J ends were trimmed by 4 bases and 6 bases, with 13 bases remaining between them. Germline lookup yields CDR1 MNHEY and CDR2 SVGEGT. The CDR3 sequence: CASSFGQYPNEQFF. CDR3 sequence (DNA): TGTGCCAGCAGTTTTGGACAGTACCCCAATGAGCAGTTCTTC.

The count of this clone is one. V is TRBV5-1 and J is TRBJ1-1; D not resolved. Germline CDR1 reads SGHRS; CDR2 reads YFSETQ. The germline V and J ends were trimmed by 4 bases and 0 bases, with 10 bases remaining between them. This CDR3 has 14 amino acids. CDR3 in amino acids: CASSATNMNTEAFF. The CDR3 region has the DNA TGCGCCAGCAGCGCCACTAACATGAACACTGAAGCTTTCTTT.

The chain carries TRBV4-1 and TRBJ2-7; 7 nucleotides match TRBD2. J was trimmed by 0 bases and V by 2 bases; bases with no gene match: 7. This CDR3 region has 16 residues. The germline V gene encodes CDR1 MGHRA and CDR2 YSYEKL. The CDR3 DNA reads as TGCGCCAGCAGCCAAACCCCGACTAGCACCTCCTACGAGCAGTACTTC. Its translation is CASSQTPTSTSYEQYF.

The chain joins TRBV30 to TRBJ1-4; 7 bases agree with TRBD1. Germline V gives CDR1 GTSNPN, CDR2 SVGIG (reference sequence). J gave up 3 bases and V 0 bases, and 1 base lay outside the gene matches. The CDR3 is made up of 14 amino acids. CDR3 sequence (DNA): TGTGCCTGGAGTGTTACAGGGGCTAATGAAAAACTGTTTTTT. This gives the protein CAWSVTGANEKLFF. The whole variable domain, filled in from reference TRBV30 and TRBJ1-4, reads SQTIHQWPATLVQPVGSPLSLECTVEGTSNPNLYWYRQAAGRGLQLLFYSVGIGQISSEVPQNLSASRPQDRQFILSSKKLLLSDSGFYLCAWSVTGANEKLFFGSGTQLSVL.

V usage is TRBV10-3 and J usage is TRBJ2-3, with D tentatively TRBD2 (5 bases). Germline V lookup: CDR1 ENHRY, CDR2 SYGVKD. This CDR3 spans 14 amino acids. V was cut by 6 bases and J by 6 bases, with 16 bases left in between. The CDR3 nucleotides read TGTGCCATCAGCCTCCAGAGGACTGCGGATACGCAGTATTTT. It translates to CAISLQRTADTQYF.

This rearrangement joins TRBV10-3 to TRBJ2-7, with TRBD2 matching over 11 bases. This CDR3 spans 19 amino acids. The V segment lost 11 bases and the J segment 7 bases; nucleotides outside the gene matches: 28. CDR1 and CDR2 from the germline V gene are ENHRY and SYGVKD. CDR3 nucleotide sequence: TGTGCCGCCTCATCTGCTGGGGCGACCGGGACTAGCGGACTTGAGGAGCAGTACTTC. This encodes CAASSAGATGTSGLEEQYF.

The rearrangement uses TRBV28 and TRBJ1-1; 8 bases map to TRBD1. The V and J ends lost 5 bases and 0 bases, in that order; junction bases with no gene match: 5. Germline-derived CDR1 and CDR2 are MDHEN and SYDVKM. The CDR3 length is 15 residues. The DNA of the CDR3 is TGTGCCAGCAGTCTGCGGGACAGGCTGAACACTGAAGCTTTCTTT. Protein product: CASSLRDRLNTEAFF.

This chain connects TRBV6-4 to TRBJ2-7, with TRBD2 matching 10 bases. This CDR3 has 17 residues. V lost 2 bases, J lost 0 bases, and 7 bases stayed unmatched. Germline loops: CDR1 MRHNA, CDR2 SNTAGT. The CDR3 coding sequence is TGTGCCAGCAGTGACGGGACTAGCGCCTCAAACTCCTACGAGCAGTACTTC. It yields the protein CASSDGTSASNSYEQYF.

The chain links TRBV19 to TRBJ2-1, with a weak D call TRBD2 (6 bases). V dropped 1 base and J dropped 0 bases, with 7 bases sitting between them. The CDR3 contains 15 residues. Germline CDR1 reads LNHDA; CDR2 reads SQIVND (reference sequence). This chain's CDR3 is CASSIGGGSYNEQFF. CDR3 DNA sequence: TGTGCCAGTAGTATAGGGGGAGGCTCCTACAATGAGCAGTTCTTC.

As DNA, the CDR3 is TGTGCCAGCAGTTTATCCCCCGTGGCGGCCACTGGGGGAAACACCATATATTTT. The encoded protein is CASSLSPVAATGGNTIYF. The chain employs TRBV28 and TRBJ1-3; no definite D call. The CDR3 has 18 residues. CDR1 is MDHEN, CDR2 SYDVKM, per germline. V was cut by 1 base and J by 4 bases, with 20 bases left in between.

The rearrangement joins TRBV27 to TRBJ2-1; the D gene is possibly TRBD2 (5 bases). The V end was cut by 1 base, the J end by 9 bases, with 22 bases between. The CDR3 runs 17 residues. The germline V gene encodes CDR1 MNHEY and CDR2 SMNVEV (reference sequence). The CDR3 nucleotides are TGTGCCAGCAGTTTATTTTTCTCGGGTCTAGCCAACAGTGAGCAGTTCTTC. This encodes CASSLFFSGLANSEQFF.

The V gene is TRBV28, the J gene TRBJ2-1; 13 bases fit TRBD2. Germline lookup yields CDR1 MDHEN and CDR2 SYDVKM. With 5 bases clipped from V and 8 bases from J, the junction kept 6 bases outside the gene matches. The CDR3 is 15 residues long. CDR3 sequence reads: CASSVGLAGLYEQFF. The CDR3 nucleotides read TGTGCCAGCAGTGTGGGACTAGCGGGATTGTATGAGCAGTTCTTC.

The rearrangement links TRBV19 to TRBJ2-1, with 9 positions matching TRBD2. With 5 bases clipped from V and 9 bases from J, the junction kept 14 bases outside the gene matches. The CDR3 contains 16 residues. The V gene's germline CDR1 is LNHDA and CDR2 SQIVND (reference sequence). The CDR3: CASSSGLAFGSLEQFF. CDR3 sequence (DNA): TGTGCCAGTAGTTCGGGACTAGCTTTTGGGTCGCTTGAGCAGTTCTTC.

This rearrangement joins TRBV6-5 to TRBJ2-2; TRBD2 matches 11 bases. The CDR3 length is 16 residues. Germline V gives CDR1 MNHEY, CDR2 SVGAGI. Germline trimming cut 3 bases from V and 4 bases from J; bases unmatched to any gene: 4. CDR3 region: CASSYYGLAGTGELFF. Here the CDR3 DNA reads TGTGCCAGCAGTTATTACGGACTAGCGGGCACCGGGGAGCTGTTTTTT.

There are many counts of this clone. The chain links TRBV28 to TRBJ2-7; D remains unclear. This CDR3 spans 11 amino acids. The ends were cut back, 4 bases at V and 3 bases at J, with 4 bases in the middle. Looked up from germline, CDR1 is MDHEN and CDR2 is SYDVKM. The CDR3 is CASSYNYEQYF. The CDR3 DNA sequence: TGTGCCAGCAGTTATAACTACGAGCAGTACTTC.

The V and J genes are TRBV5-4 and TRBJ2-5, with D maybe TRBD2 (6 bases). The CDR3 loop spans 13 amino acids. The ends were cut back, 0 bases at V and 5 bases at J, with 8 bases in the middle. Germline V lookup: CDR1 SGHNT, CDR2 YYREEE (reference sequence). The CDR3: CASSLGGDETQYF. In nucleotides, the CDR3 is TGTGCCAGCAGCTTGGGGGGGGACGAGACCCAGTACTTC.

The chain carries TRBV4-1 and TRBJ2-2; a weak D match, TRBD2 (6 bases). Deletions cut 2 bases from V and 7 bases from J, with 14 bases between. CDR3 length: 15 amino acids. Germline V gives CDR1 MGHRA, CDR2 YSYEKL. CDR3 sequence: CASSQPQRAGGELFF. In nucleotides, the CDR3 is TGCGCCAGCAGCCAACCGCAGCGGGCCGGCGGGGAGCTGTTTTTT.

The V gene is TRBV28, the J gene TRBJ1-2; TRBD1 matches at 7 bases. The germline V gene has CDR1 MDHEN and CDR2 SYDVKM. The CDR3 runs to 15 residues. With 5 bases clipped from V and 8 bases from J, the junction kept 14 bases outside the gene matches. CDR3 nucleotides: TGTGCCAGCAGTCCCCCCCGGGTAGGGGGCGGCGGCTACACCTTC. Residues: CASSPPRVGGGGYTF.

The rearrangement joins TRBV9 to TRBJ2-5; 7 nucleotides line up with TRBD2. From germline, CDR1 is SGDLS and CDR2 YYNGEE. J was trimmed by 5 bases and V by 0 bases; bases with no gene match: 10. CDR3 length equals 16 residues. CDR3 DNA sequence: TGTGCCAGCAGCGTAGGTGTGCGGGAGTCCTTGGAGACCCAGTACTTC. Translated, it gives CASSVGVRESLETQYF.

The V and J genes are TRBV27 and TRBJ2-7; weak D call: TRBD1 (5 bases). V lost 0 bases and J 6 bases, leaving 12 bases between the germline ends. The germline gives CDR1 MNHEY, CDR2 SMNVEV (reference sequence). The CDR3 contains 14 residues. CDR3 loop: CASSLSRAVSEQYF. Here the CDR3 DNA reads TGTGCCAGCAGTTTATCCAGGGCGGTATCCGAGCAGTACTTC.

This clone was counted once. The CDR3 region has the DNA TGTGCCAGCAGTTTATTGCGTTCACCCCTCCACTTT. The encoded protein is CASSLLRSPLHF. The V gene is TRBV28, the J gene TRBJ1-6, with D uncertain. Germline V lookup: CDR1 MDHEN, CDR2 SYDVKM. CDR3 length: 12 amino acids. V shed 1 base and J shed 9 bases, with 4 bases lying between them.

This chain connects TRBV6-5 to TRBJ2-1; a weak D match, TRBD1 (5 bases). The V gene lost 6 bases and the J gene lost 2 bases, with 11 bases spanning the gap. CDR3 size: 14 residues. Germline V gene lookup returns CDR1 MNHEY and CDR2 SVGAGI. The CDR3 loop reads CASSLQVTYNEQFF. In DNA, the CDR3 is TGTGCCAGCAGCTTACAGGTTACCTACAATGAGCAGTTCTTC.

The chain links TRBV7-2 to TRBJ2-2; D remains ambiguous. V lost 4 bases, J lost 7 bases, and 13 bases lay in between. The CDR3 is 14 residues long. The germline V gene has CDR1 SGHTA and CDR2 FQGNSA. Here the CDR3 DNA reads TGTGCCAGCAGCTCAGACCCAGAGGACGGGGAGCTGTTTTTT. Its protein product is CASSSDPEDGELFF.